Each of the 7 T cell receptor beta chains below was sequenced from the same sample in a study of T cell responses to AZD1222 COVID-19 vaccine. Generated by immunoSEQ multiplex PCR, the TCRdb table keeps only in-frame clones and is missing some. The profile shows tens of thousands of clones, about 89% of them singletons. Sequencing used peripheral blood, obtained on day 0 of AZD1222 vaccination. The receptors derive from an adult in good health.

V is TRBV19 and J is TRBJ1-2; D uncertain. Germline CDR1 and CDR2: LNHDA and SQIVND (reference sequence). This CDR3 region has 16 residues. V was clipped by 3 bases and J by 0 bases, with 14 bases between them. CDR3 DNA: TGTGCCAGTAGTATGCAAAAGCGGACCGCTAACTATGGCTACACCTTC. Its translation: CASSMQKRTANYGYTF. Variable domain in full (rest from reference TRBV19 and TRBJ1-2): DGGITQSPKYLFRKEGQNVTLSCEQNLNHDAMYWYRQDPGQGLRLIYYSQIVNDFQKGDIAEGYSVSREKKESFPLTVTSAQKNPTAFYLCASSMQKRTANYGYTFGSGTRLTVV.

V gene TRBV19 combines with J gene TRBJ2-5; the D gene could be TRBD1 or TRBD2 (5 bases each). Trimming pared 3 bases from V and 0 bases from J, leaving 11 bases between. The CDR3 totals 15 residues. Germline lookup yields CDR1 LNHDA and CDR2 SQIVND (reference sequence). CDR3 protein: CASSIGALDQETQYF. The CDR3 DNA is TGTGCCAGTAGTATCGGGGCCCTGGACCAAGAGACCCAGTACTTC. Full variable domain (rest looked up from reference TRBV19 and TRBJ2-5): DGGITQSPKYLFRKEGQNVTLSCEQNLNHDAMYWYRQDPGQGLRLIYYSQIVNDFQKGDIAEGYSVSREKKESFPLTVTSAQKNPTAFYLCASSIGALDQETQYFGPGTRLLVL.

CDR3 sequence (DNA): TGTGCCAGCAGCTTTCCCGGACAGGTAACCTCCTACGAGCAGTACTTC. Amino acids: CASSFPGQVTSYEQYF. The genes are TRBV11-3 and TRBJ2-7; 7 positions agree with TRBD1. The germline CDR1 and CDR2 sequences are SGHNT and YENEEA. The CDR3 consists of 16 residues. Unmatched junction bases numbered 8, after V lost 3 bases and J lost 0 bases.

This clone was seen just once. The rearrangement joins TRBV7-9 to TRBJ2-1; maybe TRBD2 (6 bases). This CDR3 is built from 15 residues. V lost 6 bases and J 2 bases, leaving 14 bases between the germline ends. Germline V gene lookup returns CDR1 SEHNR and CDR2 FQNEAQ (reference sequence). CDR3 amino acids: CASSRSGVAYNEQFF. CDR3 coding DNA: TGTGCCAGCAGTCGTAGCGGAGTTGCCTACAATGAGCAGTTCTTC.

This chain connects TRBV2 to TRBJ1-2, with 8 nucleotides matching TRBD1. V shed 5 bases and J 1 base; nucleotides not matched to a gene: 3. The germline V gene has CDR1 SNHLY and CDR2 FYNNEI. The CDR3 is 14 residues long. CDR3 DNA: TGTGCCAGCAGTTTGGACAGGGTTAACTATGGCTACACCTTC. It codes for CASSLDRVNYGYTF.

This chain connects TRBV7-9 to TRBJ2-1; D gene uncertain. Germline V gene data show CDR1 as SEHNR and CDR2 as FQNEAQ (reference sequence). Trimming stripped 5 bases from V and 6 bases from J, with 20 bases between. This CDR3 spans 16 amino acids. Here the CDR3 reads CASSHRVGNAINEQFF. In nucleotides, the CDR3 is TGTGCCAGCAGCCATCGAGTGGGTAACGCGATCAATGAGCAGTTCTTC.

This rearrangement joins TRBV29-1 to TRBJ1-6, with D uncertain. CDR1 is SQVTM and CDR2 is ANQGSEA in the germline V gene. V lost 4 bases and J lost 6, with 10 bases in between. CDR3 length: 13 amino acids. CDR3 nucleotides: TGCAGCGTTGCACAAACGATTAATTCACCCCTCCACTTT. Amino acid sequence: CSVAQTINSPLHF.